This T cell receptor beta chain appears in the sequencing data of a study of blood T cell repertoires in COVID-19. Study at large: Sources were T cells, B-cell-depleted T cells, or PBMCs; the material itself was cDNA or gDNA.

The data were produced by immunoSEQ multiplex PCR, yet TCRdb's version contains in-frame clones alone and is incomplete. The table shows some 91,000 clones, with over 75% occurring only once. V lost 1 base to trimming and J lost 8 bases; unmatched junction nucleotides: 15. CDR1 and CDR2 (germline): SGHDT, YYEEEE. The CDR3 loop spans 17 amino acids. Input material: peripheral blood. The sequence derives from a man in his 60s with acute or convalescent COVID-19. This chain joins TRBV5-6 and TRBJ2-5, with 9 bases aligning to TRBD2. CDR3 sequence reads: CASSLSERGAPLRTQYF. Written as DNA, the CDR3 is TGTGCCAGCAGCTTGAGTGAGCGGGGGGCCCCCTTGAGAACCCAGTACTTC. Using reference TRBV5-6 and TRBJ2-5 for the parts outside the CDR3, the full variable domain is DAGVTQSPTHLIKTRGQQVTLRCSPKSGHDTVSWYQQALGQGPQFIFQYYEEEERQRGNFPDRFSGHQFPNYSSELNVNALLLGDSALYLCASSLSERGAPLRTQYFGPGTRLLVL.